The 32 T cell receptor beta chains below come from one sample, sequenced in a study of cytomegalovirus exposure and HLA in healthy donors. The PCR ran on 60 Vbeta and 13 Jbeta primers. Produced via immunoSEQ multiplex PCR; TCRdb's table is partial and in-frame only. The repertoire consists of 150,000 to 200,000 clones, with 75% occurring once and the leading ten covering 11%. The specimen sequenced was PBMCs. Every receptor here comes from a man between 18 and 29 years old in good health and CMV-seropositive.

This clone was picked up one time. V gene TRBV5-1 combines with J gene TRBJ2-3; 10 nucleotides match TRBD2. J gave up 5 bases and V 4 bases, and 7 bases lay outside the gene matches. Per the germline V gene, CDR1 is SGHRS and CDR2 is YFSETQ. The CDR3 spans 15 residues. The CDR3 DNA reads TGCGCCAGCAGCGGCGGTGCTAGCGGGAGAGATACGCAGTATTTT. Protein product: CASSGGASGRDTQYF.

V gene TRBV5-6 combines with J gene TRBJ2-1, with 11 positions matching TRBD2. With 3 bases clipped from V and 7 bases from J, the junction kept 9 bases outside the gene matches. Germline V gene data show CDR1 as SGHDT and CDR2 as YYEEEE. This CDR3 has 16 amino acids. The CDR3, as DNA: TGTGCCAGCAGCTCTTTAGCGGGAGGGCAGAGGAATGAGCAGTTCTTC. Amino acid sequence: CASSSLAGGQRNEQFF.

The J gene is TRBJ2-7, the V gene TRBV6-6, with D perhaps TRBD1 (6 bases). In germline, CDR1 is MNHNY, CDR2 SVGAGI (reference sequence). V was cut by 2 bases and J by 2 bases, with 7 bases left in between. The CDR3 contains 13 residues. The CDR3 region is CASSYGGPYEQYF. The CDR3 DNA sequence: TGTGCCAGCAGTTACGGGGGCCCCTACGAGCAGTACTTC.

The V gene is TRBV25-1, the J gene TRBJ2-2, with 8 bases that match TRBD1. Trimming took 4 bases from V and 5 from J; bases not matched to a gene: 9. Germline V gives CDR1 MGHDK, CDR2 SYGVNS. The CDR3 is made up of 16 amino acids. This CDR3 is CASSAGQGLRTGELFF. Here the CDR3 DNA reads TGTGCCAGCAGTGCCGGACAGGGATTGAGGACCGGGGAGCTGTTTTTT.

The CDR3 is CASSRQTMNTEAFF. CDR3 bases: TGTGCCAGCTCACGACAGACAATGAACACTGAAGCTTTCTTT. The chain combines TRBV18 with TRBJ1-1, with D possibly TRBD1 on 5 matching bases. The CDR3 extends over 14 amino acids. Germline loops: CDR1 KGHSH, CDR2 LQKENI. Trimming took 4 bases from V and 0 from J, leaving 9 bases between them.

This clone was counted a single time. The genes are TRBV7-6 and TRBJ2-1; TRBD2 is a possible D gene (6 bases). The CDR3 totals 12 residues. The ends were cut back, 6 bases at V and 10 bases at J, with 13 bases in the middle. Germline V gene sequence: CDR1 SGHVS, CDR2 FNYEAQ. The CDR3 reads CASSRLDREQFF. CDR3 nucleotides: TGTGCCAGCAGTCGACTAGACAGAGAGCAGTTCTTC.

The V gene is TRBV18, the J gene TRBJ2-5, with D possibly being TRBD2 (7 bases). The germline V and J ends were trimmed by 5 bases and 3 bases, with 13 bases remaining between them. This CDR3 region has 14 residues. In germline, CDR1 is KGHSH, CDR2 LQKENI. CDR3 DNA: TGTGCCAGCTCAAAAAGCGGGGACAAAGAGACCCAGTACTTC. Its protein is CASSKSGDKETQYF. Full variable domain (missing parts from reference TRBV18 and TRBJ2-5): NAGVMQNPRHLVRRRGQEARLRCSPMKGHSHVYWYRQLPEEGLKFMVYLQKENIIDESGMPKERFSAEFPKEGPSILRIQQVVRGDSAAYFCASSKSGDKETQYFGPGTRLLVL.

The rearrangement uses TRBV6-5 and TRBJ2-1; 8 nucleotides align to TRBD1. Germline values: CDR1 MNHEY, CDR2 SVGAGI. This CDR3 spans 15 amino acids. J was trimmed by 1 base and V by 6 bases; bases with no gene match: 5. The CDR3 spells CASSMDRVSYNEQFF. CDR3 nucleotides: TGTGCCAGCAGCATGGACAGGGTTTCCTACAATGAGCAGTTCTTC.

This chain joins TRBV19 and TRBJ1-1; the D gene is possibly TRBD1 (5 bases). CDR3 length: 19 amino acids. V dropped 2 bases and J dropped 0 bases, with 22 bases sitting between them. Germline loops: CDR1 LNHDA, CDR2 SQIVND (reference sequence). The CDR3 region is CASSINLLVGRGMNTEAFF. The CDR3 DNA is TGTGCCAGTAGTATAAATCTGCTCGTTGGGAGGGGAATGAACACTGAAGCTTTCTTT.

This clone was recorded only once. The CDR3 DNA is TGTGCCAGCAGTGGAGGTTACGAGCAGTACTTC. Its protein product is CASSGGYEQYF. The chain has TRBV6-6 and TRBJ2-7; perhaps TRBD2 as D (5 bases). The CDR3 loop spans 11 amino acids. Trimming shortened V by 5 bases and J by 4 bases, and 6 bases separated the two germline ends. The germline V gene encodes CDR1 MNHNY and CDR2 SVGAGI (reference sequence).

The J gene is TRBJ2-7, the V gene TRBV5-8, with TRBD2 matching 10 bases. This CDR3 has 14 amino acids. Germline V lookup: CDR1 SGHTS, CDR2 YDEGEE. Germline trimming cut 8 bases from V and 3 bases from J; bases unmatched to any gene: 8. The CDR3 loop reads CASGAGGLVYEQYF. In DNA, the CDR3 is TGTGCCAGTGGAGCGGGAGGGCTGGTCTACGAGCAGTACTTC.

This chain joins TRBV19 and TRBJ1-5; unclear D gene. The V end lost 7 bases, the J end lost 9 bases, and 16 bases lay between the germline ends. CDR3 length: 13 amino acids. Per the germline V gene, CDR1 is LNHDA and CDR2 is SQIVND (reference sequence). CDR3 amino acids: CASKTRSGGPQHF. CDR3 sequence (DNA): TGTGCCAGTAAGACCCGGTCGGGAGGGCCCCAGCATTTT. The variable domain in full, completed from reference TRBV19 and TRBJ1-5, reads DGGITQSPKYLFRKEGQNVTLSCEQNLNHDAMYWYRQDPGQGLRLIYYSQIVNDFQKGDIAEGYSVSREKKESFPLTVTSAQKNPTAFYLCASKTRSGGPQHFGDGTRLSIL.

The V and J genes are TRBV6-1 and TRBJ2-2; a possible D gene is TRBD1 (6 bases). Germline V CDR1 and CDR2: MNHNS, SASEGT. Deletions cut 8 bases from V and 8 bases from J, with 9 bases between. CDR3 length: 11 amino acids. The CDR3 loop is CASLQGGELFF. The CDR3 DNA reads TGTGCCAGCCTCCAGGGGGGGGAGCTGTTTTTT.

This clone has more than one count but fewer than ten. The V call is TRBV19, the J call TRBJ1-1; 9 bases align to TRBD1. Germline V CDR1 and CDR2: LNHDA, SQIVND (reference sequence). Trimming took 4 bases from V and 0 from J; bases not matched to a gene: 0. The CDR3 has 14 residues. In DNA, the CDR3 is TGTGCCAGTAGTAGGGACAGGGTGAACACTGAAGCTTTCTTT. Encoded protein: CASSRDRVNTEAFF.

The chain employs TRBV2 and TRBJ2-5; TRBD2 might be the D (6 bases). This CDR3 region has 14 residues. Germline lookup yields CDR1 SNHLY and CDR2 FYNNEI. V lost 6 bases and J lost 2, with 13 bases in between. CDR3 loop: CASRIGSVQETQYF. DNA for the CDR3: TGTGCCAGCAGGATCGGGAGCGTTCAAGAGACCCAGTACTTC.

The genes are TRBV28 and TRBJ2-1, with unresolved D. This CDR3 region has 13 residues. V lost 3 bases and J lost 7, with 10 bases in between. Germline values: CDR1 MDHEN, CDR2 SYDVKM. CDR3 DNA sequence: TGTGCCAGCAGTTTGGCGGCCCCGAATGAGCAGTTCTTC. Its protein is CASSLAAPNEQFF.

The V gene is TRBV4-1, the J gene TRBJ1-6, with D tentatively TRBD1 (5 bases). V dropped 5 bases and J dropped 6 bases, with 17 bases sitting between them. CDR3 length: 16 amino acids. Germline CDR1 and CDR2: MGHRA and YSYEKL. In DNA, the CDR3 is TGCGCCAGCAGCGCAATGCAGCGGGACTTTAATTCACCCCTCCACTTT. Protein sequence: CASSAMQRDFNSPLHF.

This sequence joins TRBV5-1 and TRBJ2-1; a possible D gene is TRBD2 (5 bases). This CDR3 comprises 15 residues. V was cut by 4 bases and J by 0 bases, with 11 bases left in between. Germline V CDR1 and CDR2: SGHRS, YFSETQ. For the CDR3, the DNA is TGCGCCAGCAGCCCCGGTGGGAGCTCCTACAATGAGCAGTTCTTC. It yields the protein CASSPGGSSYNEQFF.

The DNA for the CDR3 is TGCAGCGTTCTAACCGGGACTGGAAACACAGATACGCAGTATTTT. It yields the protein CSVLTGTGNTDTQYF. The V gene is TRBV29-1, the J gene TRBJ2-3; D perhaps matches TRBD2 (6 bases). There are 15 residues in the CDR3. Germline loops: CDR1 SQVTM, CDR2 ANQGSEA. V was shortened by 5 bases and J by 2 bases, with 17 bases between the two germline ends.

The chain couples TRBV4-2 to TRBJ2-7; weak D call: TRBD2 (5 bases). CDR3 length: 15 residues. CDR1 is LGHNA, CDR2 YNFKEQ, per germline. Trimming pared 0 bases from V and 2 bases from J, leaving 11 bases between. The CDR3 is CASSQERTVTYEQYF. In DNA, the CDR3 is TGTGCCAGCAGCCAAGAGAGGACTGTGACCTACGAGCAGTACTTC.

In this sample, this clone turned up a few times. This rearrangement joins TRBV6-1 to TRBJ1-1, with a weak D call TRBD1 (6 bases). This CDR3 is 15 amino acids long. Germline assignment: CDR1 MNHNS and CDR2 SASEGT. Deletions cut 6 bases from V and 7 bases from J, with 21 bases between. CDR3 loop: CASRGRGREGGEAFF. In DNA, the CDR3 is TGTGCCAGCAGGGGAAGGGGCAGGGAAGGGGGTGAAGCTTTCTTT.

This clone occurred a few times. The rearrangement uses TRBV2 and TRBJ2-6; tentative D call: TRBD2 (5 bases). Per the germline V gene, CDR1 is SNHLY and CDR2 is FYNNEI. V dropped 3 bases and J dropped 1 base, with 13 bases sitting between them. The CDR3 sequence is 17 residues long. CDR3 sequence reads: CASSEFGGESGANVLTF. Written as DNA, the CDR3 is TGTGCCAGCAGTGAGTTTGGTGGGGAGTCTGGGGCCAACGTCCTGACTTTC.

This clone was counted many times. The chain employs TRBV6-6 and TRBJ2-2; TRBD1 is a possible D gene (6 bases). Looked up from germline, CDR1 is MNHNY and CDR2 is SVGAGI (reference sequence). Trimming took 6 bases from V and 3 from J, leaving 8 bases between them. The CDR3 contains 13 residues. The CDR3 DNA sequence: TGTGCCAGCAGCCACAGGGACACCGGGGAGCTGTTTTTT. Amino acid sequence: CASSHRDTGELFF.

The V gene is TRBV4-1, the J gene TRBJ2-7; D might be TRBD2 (5 bases). There are 13 residues in the CDR3. Trimming removed 1 base from V and 3 bases from J, with 7 bases in between. CDR1 MGHRA and CDR2 YSYEKL come from the germline V gene. The CDR3 loop reads CASSQVGSYEQYF. The CDR3 nucleotides are TGCGCCAGCAGCCAAGTTGGGAGCTACGAGCAGTACTTC.

V usage is TRBV28 and J usage is TRBJ2-6; a weak D match, TRBD1 (5 bases). Trimming removed 4 bases at V and 0 bases at J, with 10 bases between. Per the germline V gene, CDR1 is MDHEN and CDR2 is SYDVKM. The CDR3 is 16 residues long. The CDR3, as DNA: TGTGCCAGCAGTTCGACAGTCCTCTCTGGGGCCAACGTCCTGACTTTC. It codes for CASSSTVLSGANVLTF.

This CDR3 is CASIKPGTGGTEAFF. The CDR3 nucleotides are TGTGCCAGCATCAAACCCGGGACAGGGGGAACTGAAGCTTTCTTT. This sequence joins TRBV7-8 and TRBJ1-1; 11 positions match TRBD1. V trimming: 7 bases; J trimming: 5 bases; junction bases outside the gene matches: 9. CDR1 and CDR2 (germline): SGHVS, FQNEAQ. This CDR3 comprises 15 residues.

The gene calls are TRBV7-2 and TRBJ2-1; 8 bases map to TRBD2. With 5 bases clipped from V and 4 bases from J, the junction kept 10 bases outside the gene matches. This CDR3 region has 16 residues. Germline V gene lookup returns CDR1 SGHTA and CDR2 FQGNSA. The CDR3 sequence is CASSRMRLAPYNEQFF. CDR3 bases: TGTGCCAGCAGCAGAATGCGACTAGCGCCTTACAATGAGCAGTTCTTC. Supplemented by reference TRBV7-2 and TRBJ2-1, the full variable domain reads GAGVSQSPSNKVTEKGKDVELRCDPISGHTALYWYRQSLGQGLEFLIYFQGNSAPDKSGLPSDRFSAERTGGSVSTLTIQRTQQEDSAVYLCASSRMRLAPYNEQFFGPGTRLTVL.

The chain recombines TRBV2 with TRBJ2-3; TRBD1 matches 9 bases. The CDR3 length is 14 residues. The junction had 5 bases not matched to a gene; V was cut back by 7 bases and J by 3 bases. From germline, CDR1 is SNHLY and CDR2 FYNNEI. The CDR3 region is CASKTDRGTDTQYF. The CDR3 DNA follows: TGTGCCAGCAAAACGGACAGGGGAACAGATACGCAGTATTTT.

This clone was found a few times. The rearrangement joins TRBV1 to TRBJ2-1; TRBD2, the table's D call, lacks a check against the DNA. TRBV1 is tagged as a pseudogene. The CDR3 is made up of 16 amino acids. CDR3 residues: CTSSQALAGRVDEQFF. CDR3 nucleotide sequence: TGCACCAGCAGCCAAGCTCTCGCGGGACGGGTCGATGAGCAGTTCTTC.

Turning to this clone: Compared with germline, one end of the junction differs, possibly owing to a read error. The chain is built from TRBV4-1 and TRBJ1-2, with D unclear. CDR1 and CDR2 (germline): MGHRA, YSYEKL. The CDR3 runs 12 residues. The CDR3 sequence: CASSGPTAGYPF. CDR3 bases: TGCGCCAGCAGCGGCCCTACCGCAGGCTACCCCTTC.

The gene calls are TRBV7-8 and TRBJ1-5; TRBD1 agrees at 7 bases. Per the germline V gene, CDR1 is SGHVS and CDR2 is FQNEAQ. V lost 5 bases, J lost 2 bases, and 9 bases stayed unmatched. There are 16 residues in the CDR3. CDR3 in DNA: TGTGCCAGCAGCATCTTGGGACAGCGGGGCAATCAGCCCCAGCATTTT. Encoded protein: CASSILGQRGNQPQHF.

V and J are TRBV7-9 and TRBJ1-2, with TRBD1 matching over 8 bases. Unmatched junction bases numbered 6, after V lost 5 bases and J lost 4 bases. The CDR3 loop spans 14 amino acids. The V gene's germline CDR1 is SEHNR and CDR2 FQNEAQ (reference sequence). The CDR3 reads CASSRQTGAYGYTF. The CDR3 nucleotides read TGTGCCAGCAGCCGACAGACAGGGGCCTATGGCTACACCTTC.